These 32 T cell receptor beta chains share one sample of origin, sequenced in a study of radiation and T cells in renal cell carcinoma. Time point indicated: blood 2 weeks post-SBRT. The treatment here: 15 Gy SBRT to primary tumor, nephrectomy 4 weeks later. This table comes from immunoSEQ multiplex PCR, and its TCRdb copy is limited to in-frame clones, with some not included. The data contain 150,000 or so clones, approximately 90% of them seen just once; the ten biggest clones take up 10% to 15%. Sequenced material: blood, taken from a patient whose treatment included radiotherapy and nephrectomy. All receptors come from a woman in her forties or fifties with renal cell carcinoma.

CDR3 in amino acids: CASSLSYRDRDEKLFF. For the CDR3, the DNA is TGTGCCAGCAGCTTGTCGTACAGGGACAGAGATGAAAAACTGTTTTTT. The J gene is TRBJ1-4, the V gene TRBV5-4; 7 nucleotides line up with TRBD1. With V trimmed by 1 base and J by 6 bases, 9 bases remained unmatched. The CDR3 totals 16 residues. Germline CDR1 SGHNT, CDR2 YYREEE (reference sequence).

Many counts were recorded for this clone. The chain is built from TRBV4-2 and TRBJ1-6, with TRBD1 as a possible D gene (6 bases). With 5 bases removed from V and 10 bases from J, the gap between germline ends came to 18 bases. CDR3 length: 15 amino acids. Germline values: CDR1 LGHNA, CDR2 YNFKEQ. The CDR3 spells CASSSLMGGQSPLHF. DNA for the CDR3: TGTGCCAGCAGCTCACTAATGGGGGGCCAATCACCCCTCCACTTT.

This clone has a count of ten or more. This sequence joins TRBV2 and TRBJ2-5; perhaps TRBD2 as D (7 bases). Germline CDR1 SNHLY, CDR2 FYNNEI. The V and J ends lost 8 bases and 4 bases respectively, with 17 bases between them. The CDR3 sequence is 14 residues long. CDR3 in amino acids: CASGGGGEVETQYF. In nucleotides, the CDR3 is TGTGCCAGCGGAGGGGGAGGGGAGGTAGAGACCCAGTACTTC.

The rearrangement links TRBV10-3 to TRBJ2-7, with a tentative D call TRBD2 (6 bases). CDR1 and CDR2 (germline): ENHRY, SYGVKD. Trimming left V 4 bases short and J 1 base short, with 11 bases between. The CDR3 covers 14 residues. CDR3 DNA sequence: TGTGCCATCAGTGTCGTGGGGACTTCCTACGAGCAGTACTTC. Translated: CAISVVGTSYEQYF.

The CDR3 sequence is CASSLSGDTDTQYF. CDR3 DNA: TGTGCCAGCAGTTTATCAGGGGACACAGATACGCAGTATTTT. The chain carries TRBV27 and TRBJ2-3; D possibly corresponds to TRBD1 (5 bases). Germline CDR1 MNHEY, CDR2 SMNVEV (reference sequence). V was shortened by 0 bases and J by 2 bases, with 6 bases between the two germline ends. CDR3 length equals 14 residues.

The rearrangement links TRBV5-4 to TRBJ1-4; D might be TRBD1 (5 bases). V was cut by 2 bases and J by 6 bases, with 14 bases left in between. CDR3 size: 15 residues. Germline V gene lookup returns CDR1 SGHNT and CDR2 YYREEE (reference sequence). The CDR3: CASSFIGTDDEKLFF. CDR3 nucleotides: TGTGCCAGCAGCTTCATAGGGACGGACGATGAAAAACTGTTTTTT.

The genes are TRBV30 and TRBJ1-3; D ambiguous. The CDR3 consists of 16 residues. The germline V and J ends were trimmed by 3 bases and 0 bases, with 15 bases remaining between them. From germline, CDR1 is GTSNPN and CDR2 SVGIG (reference sequence). In DNA form, the CDR3 reads TGTGCCTGGAGAGACCTCCAACGGGGCTCTGGAAACACCATATATTTT. Encoded protein: CAWRDLQRGSGNTIYF.

This chain uses TRBV19 with TRBJ2-1; TRBD1 aligns across 7 bases. V shed 2 bases and J 1 base; nucleotides not matched to a gene: 5. Germline CDR1 and CDR2: LNHDA and SQIVND (reference sequence). This CDR3 has 16 residues. CDR3 bases: TGTGCCAGTAGTATAATCTGGGACAGTTCCTACAATGAGCAGTTCTTC. Its translation is CASSIIWDSSYNEQFF.

The chain joins TRBV19 to TRBJ2-4, with D perhaps matching TRBD1 (6 bases). V was clipped by 3 bases and J by 5 bases, with 14 bases between them. CDR3 length: 15 residues. Germline V gene data show CDR1 as LNHDA and CDR2 as SQIVND (reference sequence). This CDR3 reads CASSIKQGTQNIQYF. CDR3 sequence (DNA): TGTGCCAGTAGTATCAAACAGGGCACCCAAAACATTCAGTACTTC.

V gene TRBV28 combines with J gene TRBJ2-1; D not certain. This CDR3 comprises 13 residues. The V end was cut by 6 bases, the J end by 9 bases, with 15 bases between. The germline gives CDR1 MDHEN, CDR2 SYDVKM. The CDR3 loop is CASSLSVRPEQFF. CDR3 coding DNA: TGTGCCAGCAGCCTTAGTGTTAGACCTGAGCAGTTCTTC. The whole variable domain, remainder taken from reference TRBV28 and TRBJ2-1, is DVKVTQSSRYLVKRTGEKVFLECVQDMDHENMFWYRQDPGLGLRLIYFSYDVKMKEKGDIPEGYSVSREKKERFSLILESASTNQTSMYLCASSLSVRPEQFFGPGTRLTVL.

The chain joins TRBV6-6 to TRBJ2-7; the match to TRBD1 covers 10 bases. The V gene's germline CDR1 is MNHNY and CDR2 SVGAGI (reference sequence). V was pared by 5 bases and J by 4 bases, with 8 bases of the junction left unmatched. This CDR3 has 15 residues. DNA for the CDR3: TGTGCCAGCAGTACCCCGACAGGGGGCGCGTACGAGCAGTACTTC. It yields the protein CASSTPTGGAYEQYF.

The chain combines TRBV18 with TRBJ1-6; D gene ambiguous. Trimming took 3 bases from V and 11 from J, leaving 17 bases between them. Germline V gene data show CDR1 as KGHSH and CDR2 as LQKENI. This CDR3 contains 15 residues. CDR3 sequence reads: CASSPGSSEITPLHF. DNA for the CDR3: TGTGCCAGCTCACCGGGTTCTTCCGAAATAACACCCCTCCACTTT.

This chain links TRBV29-1 with TRBJ1-2, with D hard to call. This CDR3 is 13 amino acids long. Trimming removed 8 bases from V and 8 bases from J, with 21 bases in between. Germline loops: CDR1 SQVTM, CDR2 ANQGSEA. CDR3 sequence (DNA): TGCAGCTATCGGACGGACCCCAGAATCGGCTACACCTTC. Translation: CSYRTDPRIGYTF.

The rearrangement links TRBV19 to TRBJ1-2; D possibly corresponds to TRBD1 (5 bases). The germline V gene encodes CDR1 LNHDA and CDR2 SQIVND (reference sequence). This CDR3 spans 13 amino acids. V was cut by 7 bases and J by 2 bases, with 11 bases left in between. This CDR3 is CASNVRGNYGYTF. In DNA, the CDR3 is TGTGCCAGTAATGTAAGGGGAAACTATGGCTACACCTTC.

This chain uses TRBV5-1 with TRBJ2-5, with no clear D. Trimming pared 2 bases from V and 5 bases from J, leaving 13 bases between. This CDR3 has 14 residues. Germline values: CDR1 SGHRS, CDR2 YFSETQ. The CDR3 reads CASSFPVGPETQYF. The CDR3 DNA follows: TGCGCCAGCAGCTTTCCGGTCGGGCCGGAGACCCAGTACTTC.

The CDR3 DNA reads as TGCGCCAGCAGCTCACCCTTACAGCCGCAAGAGACCCAGTACTTC. Its translation: CASSSPLQPQETQYF. The rearrangement uses TRBV5-1 and TRBJ2-5; unclear D gene. The germline gives CDR1 SGHRS, CDR2 YFSETQ. This CDR3 has 15 residues. The germline V and J ends were trimmed by 3 bases and 2 bases, with 14 bases remaining between them.

This clone was detected only a few times. The chain uses TRBV19 and TRBJ2-1; 8 bases are shared with TRBD2. CDR1 and CDR2 from the germline V gene are LNHDA and SQIVND (reference sequence). After removal of 9 bases from V and 1 base from J, the junction contained 11 bases not matched to a gene. The CDR3 is 16 residues long. CDR3 in amino acids: CASTFGGERSYNEQFF. The DNA for the CDR3 is TGTGCCAGCACGTTCGGGGGGGAAAGGTCCTACAATGAGCAGTTCTTC.

This clone was recorded at least ten times. The CDR3 DNA follows: TGTGCCAGCAGCTTGGATAGGACTAGCGGGGTCAATGAGCAGTTCTTC. Amino acid sequence: CASSLDRTSGVNEQFF. The chain uses TRBV5-8 and TRBJ2-1; 12 bases line up with TRBD2. The CDR3 runs 16 residues. Per germline, CDR1 SGHTS and CDR2 YDEGEE. The trim removed 0 bases at V and 6 bases at J, leaving 4 bases unmatched.

The genes are TRBV6-5 and TRBJ1-2; D perhaps matches TRBD1 (6 bases). V shed 6 bases and J shed 4 bases, with 18 bases lying between them. The CDR3 contains 15 residues. CDR1 is MNHEY, CDR2 SVGAGI, per germline. The CDR3: CASSRDRNPLYGYTF. CDR3 in DNA: TGTGCCAGCAGCCGCGACAGGAATCCCCTCTATGGCTACACCTTC.

The chain combines TRBV4-3 with TRBJ2-1; unclear D gene. The germline V and J ends were trimmed by 0 bases and 7 bases, with 7 bases remaining between them. Germline CDR1 and CDR2: LGHNA and YSLEER. The CDR3 is made up of 13 amino acids. CDR3 nucleotide sequence: TGCGCCAGCAGCCAAGATTTCCCTAATGAGCAGTTCTTC. Translating it yields CASSQDFPNEQFF.

V usage is TRBV18 and J usage is TRBJ2-3, with D maybe TRBD1 (5 bases). Germline V gives CDR1 KGHSH, CDR2 LQKENI. Trimming removed 2 bases at V and 7 bases at J, with 13 bases between. This CDR3 is built from 14 residues. The CDR3 DNA reads as TGTGCCAGCTCACCAAACGGACAAGCCCATACGCAGTATTTT. This translates into CASSPNGQAHTQYF.

This rearrangement joins TRBV7-2 to TRBJ1-5; D is undetermined. CDR1 and CDR2 (germline): SGHTA, FQGNSA. The V gene lost 1 base and the J gene lost 0 bases, with 4 bases spanning the gap. This CDR3 is built from 14 residues. As DNA, the CDR3 is TGTGCCAGCAGCTTAGGGCCTAGCAATCAGCCCCAGCATTTT. It yields the protein CASSLGPSNQPQHF.

Points on this clone: In the same sample, other DNA sequences code for this CDR3. The DNA of the CDR3 is TGTGCCAGCTCACCTGGCACTGAAGCTTTCTTT. It specifies CASSPGTEAFF. This chain joins TRBV18 and TRBJ1-1; D gene unclear. From germline, CDR1 is KGHSH and CDR2 LQKENI. V dropped 3 bases and J dropped 4 bases, with 3 bases sitting between them. There are 11 residues in the CDR3.

J is TRBJ2-7 and V is TRBV6-5; D might be TRBD1 (6 bases). This CDR3 is 14 amino acids long. Trimming took 6 bases from V and 3 from J, leaving 15 bases between them. The germline gives CDR1 MNHEY, CDR2 SVGAGI. The CDR3 protein is CASSVPGQHYEQYF. The CDR3 bases are TGTGCCAGCAGCGTGCCGGGACAACACTACGAGCAGTACTTC.

The CDR3 is CASSATGDTDTQYF. The DNA for the CDR3 is TGTGCCAGTAGTGCAACAGGGGACACAGATACGCAGTATTTT. The chain is built from TRBV19 and TRBJ2-3, with 7 bases fitting TRBD1. This CDR3 region has 14 residues. From germline, CDR1 is LNHDA and CDR2 SQIVND (reference sequence). V shed 5 bases and J 2 bases; nucleotides not matched to a gene: 4.

This clone was counted only a few times. The chain is built from TRBV13 and TRBJ1-5; 8 bases agree with TRBD1. The CDR3 is 15 residues long. Germline V gene sequence: CDR1 PRHDT, CDR2 FYEKMQ (reference sequence). V lost 0 bases, J lost 6 bases, and 4 bases stayed unmatched. The CDR3 loop reads CASSLGRGLSQPQHF. DNA for the CDR3: TGTGCCAGCAGCTTAGGCAGGGGGCTTAGTCAGCCCCAGCATTTT. The complete variable domain, with remaining parts taken from reference TRBV13 and TRBJ1-5, reads AAGVIQSPRHLIKEKRETATLKCYPIPRHDTVYWYQQGPGQDPQFLISFYEKMQSDKGSIPDRFSAQQFSDYHSELNMSSLELGDSALYFCASSLGRGLSQPQHFGDGTRLSIL.

V gene TRBV19 combines with J gene TRBJ1-1; possibly TRBD1 for D (5 bases). Germline CDR1 reads LNHDA; CDR2 reads SQIVND (reference sequence). Trimming took 5 bases from V and 10 from J, leaving 20 bases between them. The CDR3 sequence is 14 residues long. CDR3 residues: CASSPQGPRWGAFF. CDR3 bases: TGTGCCAGTAGTCCCCAGGGCCCCAGATGGGGAGCTTTCTTT. The full variable domain, completed using reference TRBV19 and TRBJ1-1, is DGGITQSPKYLFRKEGQNVTLSCEQNLNHDAMYWYRQDPGQGLRLIYYSQIVNDFQKGDIAEGYSVSREKKESFPLTVTSAQKNPTAFYLCASSPQGPRWGAFFGQGTRLTVV.

This clone showed up just once. The V and J genes are TRBV4-1 and TRBJ2-7, with no clear D. Germline values: CDR1 MGHRA, CDR2 YSYEKL. The length of the CDR3 is 14 residues. V was clipped by 3 bases and J by 8 bases, with 17 bases between them. The CDR3 is CASSQPELGWKQYF. The DNA of the CDR3 is TGCGCCAGCAGCCAGCCCGAGCTAGGCTGGAAGCAGTACTTC.

The V gene is TRBV19, the J gene TRBJ2-3; 9 bases are a match to TRBD1. V shed 3 bases and J 2 bases; nucleotides not matched to a gene: 9. The CDR3 runs 17 residues. Germline V lookup: CDR1 LNHDA, CDR2 SQIVND (reference sequence). CDR3 sequence reads: CASSMMSGQGVTDTQYF. CDR3 in DNA: TGTGCCAGTAGTATGATGTCGGGACAGGGTGTCACAGATACGCAGTATTTT.

This chain links TRBV15 with TRBJ2-7; D gene uncertain. This CDR3 is 15 amino acids long. In germline, CDR1 is LNHNV, CDR2 YYDKDF (reference sequence). The ends were cut back, 0 bases at V and 1 base at J, with 10 bases in the middle. This CDR3 reads CATSRDPLSSYEQYF. DNA of the CDR3: TGTGCCACCAGCAGAGATCCCCTCTCATCCTACGAGCAGTACTTC.

The chain combines TRBV10-3 with TRBJ1-2; the D gene is possibly TRBD1 (6 bases). The CDR3 sequence is 14 residues long. Trimming stripped 10 bases from V and 2 bases from J, with 17 bases between. Germline CDR1 is ENHRY and CDR2 is SYGVKD. The CDR3 spells CATSPSGENYGYTF. The CDR3 DNA is TGTGCCACCTCACCTTCAGGGGAAAACTATGGCTACACCTTC.

The gene calls are TRBV11-2 and TRBJ1-2; D remains ambiguous. The CDR3 extends over 13 amino acids. The V end was cut by 1 base, the J end by 8 bases, with 11 bases between. Germline CDR1 is SGHAT and CDR2 is FQNNGV. CDR3 nucleotides: TGTGCCAGCAGCTTAGGGTTAGAAAGGGGCTACACCTTC. This translates into CASSLGLERGYTF.